This is a list of T cell receptor beta chains from one sample in a study of cytomegalovirus exposure and HLA in healthy donors. The protocol was immunoSEQ multiplex PCR, while the TCRdb copy is restricted to in-frame clones and leaves out a portion. The sample has over 120,000 clones, 70% to 80% seen once. Sequenced material: PBMCs. These receptors came from a woman under 30 in good health and CMV-seropositive. Each CDR3 is given with its conserved first and last residue. The order of the fields is D gene, V gene, clone size, J gene, CDR3 protein, CDR3 DNA. A D gene is named only where the DNA matches it firmly. Expanded clones get a size class; other rows say once, few or many, or leave the size out.

d_gene: TRBD1
v_gene: TRBV5-5
abundance: NA
j_gene: TRBJ2-7
CDR3aa: CASSLGTGVIYSYEQYF
CDR3nt: TGTGCCAGCAGCTTGGGCACAGGGGTGATCTACTCCTACGAGCAGTACTTC

d_gene: TRBD1
v_gene: TRBV11-3
abundance: NA
j_gene: TRBJ1-3
CDR3aa: CASSFGTGSGNTIYF
CDR3nt: TGTGCCAGCAGCTTTGGGACAGGCTCTGGAAACACCATATATTTT

d_gene: NA
v_gene: TRBV30
abundance: NA
j_gene: TRBJ2-3
CDR3aa: CAWSVGGLSRTDTQYF
CDR3nt: TGTGCCTGGAGTGTCGGTGGTCTGTCTCGCACAGATACGCAGTATTTT

d_gene: TRBD1
v_gene: TRBV7-2
abundance: NA
j_gene: TRBJ1-5
CDR3aa: CASSLEGNRGGQHF
CDR3nt: TGTGCCAGCAGCTTAGAAGGGAACAGGGGCGGCCAGCATTTT

d_gene: TRBD1
v_gene: TRBV29-1
abundance: NA
j_gene: TRBJ1-2
CDR3aa: CSVQDRARRYGYTF
CDR3nt: TGCAGCGTTCAAGACAGGGCGAGACGTTATGGCTACACCTTC

d_gene: NA
v_gene: TRBV28
abundance: few
j_gene: TRBJ2-2
CDR3aa: CASSFGGVTGELFF
CDR3nt: TGTGCCAGCAGTTTTGGAGGCGTCACCGGGGAGCTGTTTTTT

d_gene: NA
v_gene: TRBV6-6
abundance: NA
j_gene: TRBJ2-5
CDR3aa: CASSSLETQYF
CDR3nt: TGTGCCAGCAGTTCCCTGGAGACCCAGTACTTC

d_gene: NA
v_gene: TRBV18
abundance: few
j_gene: TRBJ2-3
CDR3aa: CATGSGQDTDTQYF
CDR3nt: TGTGCCACCGGATCGGGACAAGACACAGATACGCAGTATTTT

d_gene: TRBD1
v_gene: TRBV5-4
abundance: NA
j_gene: TRBJ1-4
CDR3aa: CASSSNRGNEKLFF
CDR3nt: TGTGCCAGCAGCTCTAACAGGGGTAATGAAAAACTGTTTTTT

d_gene: TRBD1
v_gene: TRBV6-5
abundance: NA
j_gene: TRBJ1-6
CDR3aa: CASSLGRQGGSPLHF
CDR3nt: TGTGCCAGCAGTTTAGGGAGACAGGGGGGTTCACCCCTCCACTTT

d_gene: TRBD1
v_gene: TRBV19
abundance: NA
j_gene: TRBJ1-5
CDR3aa: CASSTPSWDSSNQPQHF
CDR3nt: TGTGCCAGTAGTACCCCTTCTTGGGACAGTAGCAATCAGCCCCAGCATTTT

d_gene: TRBD2
v_gene: TRBV5-6
abundance: NA
j_gene: TRBJ2-3
CDR3aa: CASSFTSGGVTDTQYF
CDR3nt: TGTGCCAGCAGTTTCACTAGCGGGGGGGTTACAGATACGCAGTATTTT

d_gene: TRBD1
v_gene: TRBV5-1
abundance: NA
j_gene: TRBJ1-3
CDR3aa: CASSSRPPGQGGLFGNTIYF
CDR3nt: TGCGCCAGCAGCTCCAGGCCCCCGGGACAGGGGGGACTTTTTGGAAACACCATATATTTT

d_gene: NA
v_gene: TRBV28
abundance: NA
j_gene: TRBJ1-5
CDR3aa: CASSWAGVSNQPQHF
CDR3nt: TGTGCCAGCAGTTGGGCAGGGGTTAGCAATCAGCCCCAGCATTTT

d_gene: NA
v_gene: TRBV6-5
abundance: NA
j_gene: TRBJ2-3
CDR3aa: CASSPPIRDTQYF
CDR3nt: TGTGCCAGCAGCCCCCCTATCCGAGATACGCAGTATTTT

d_gene: TRBD1
v_gene: TRBV7-2
abundance: NA
j_gene: TRBJ1-2
CDR3aa: CASSPRQGQTGYTF
CDR3nt: TGTGCCAGCAGCCCAAGACAGGGGCAGACTGGCTACACCTTC

d_gene: NA
v_gene: TRBV9
abundance: NA
j_gene: TRBJ1-1
CDR3aa: CASSVSGDTEAFF
CDR3nt: TGTGCCAGCAGCGTATCAGGGGACACTGAAGCTTTCTTT

d_gene: TRBD1
v_gene: TRBV28
abundance: NA
j_gene: TRBJ2-1
CDR3aa: CASSGPTGGSYNEQFF
CDR3nt: TGTGCCAGCAGTGGGCCGACAGGGGGCTCCTACAATGAGCAGTTCTTC

d_gene: TRBD1
v_gene: TRBV4-1
abundance: NA
j_gene: TRBJ1-2
CDR3aa: CASSQEHQGAYGYTF
CDR3nt: TGCGCCAGCAGCCAAGAGCACCAGGGGGCCTATGGCTACACCTTC

d_gene: TRBD1
v_gene: TRBV4-3
abundance: few
j_gene: TRBJ1-4
CDR3aa: CASSQEDRPDEKLFF
CDR3nt: TGCGCCAGCAGCCAAGAGGACAGGCCGGACGAAAAACTGTTTTTT

d_gene: NA
v_gene: TRBV10-3
abundance: NA
j_gene: TRBJ2-2
CDR3aa: CAITVDTGELFF
CDR3nt: TGTGCCATCACGGTGGACACCGGGGAGCTGTTTTTT

d_gene: NA
v_gene: TRBV4-1
abundance: once
j_gene: TRBJ2-7
CDR3aa: CASSQGAQGHNYEQYF
CDR3nt: TGCGCCAGCAGCCAAGGGGCTCAGGGACACAACTACGAGCAGTACTTC

d_gene: NA
v_gene: TRBV7-2
abundance: NA
j_gene: TRBJ2-7
CDR3aa: CASSRTILEPGEQYF
CDR3nt: TGTGCCAGCAGCCGAACCATACTAGAGCCCGGTGAGCAGTACTTC

d_gene: TRBD2
v_gene: TRBV19
abundance: NA
j_gene: TRBJ2-5
CDR3aa: CASSITLAGGQETQYF
CDR3nt: TGTGCCAGTAGTATAACACTAGCGGGGGGACAAGAGACCCAGTACTTC

d_gene: TRBD2
v_gene: TRBV25-1
abundance: once
j_gene: TRBJ2-2
CDR3aa: CASSEGGETGELFF
CDR3nt: TGTGCCAGCAGTGAAGGGGGGGAAACCGGGGAGCTGTTTTTT